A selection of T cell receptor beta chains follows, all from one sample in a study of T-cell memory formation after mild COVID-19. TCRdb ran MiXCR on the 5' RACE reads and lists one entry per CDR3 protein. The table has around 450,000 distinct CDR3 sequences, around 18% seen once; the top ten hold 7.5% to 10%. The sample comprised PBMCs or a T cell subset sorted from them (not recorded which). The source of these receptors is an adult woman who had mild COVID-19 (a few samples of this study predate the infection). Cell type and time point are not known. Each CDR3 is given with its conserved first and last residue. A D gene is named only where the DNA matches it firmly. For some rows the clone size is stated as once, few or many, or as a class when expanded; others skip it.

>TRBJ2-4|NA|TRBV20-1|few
CSAIPDSGPDQDIQYF
TGCAGTGCTATCCCCGATTCGGGCCCAGATCAGGACATTCAGTACTTC
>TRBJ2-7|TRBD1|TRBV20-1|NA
CSAPTGVLHEQYF
TGCAGTGCCCCGACAGGGGTACTTCACGAGCAGTACTTC
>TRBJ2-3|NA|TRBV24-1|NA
CATRDPTATDTQYF
TGTGCCACCCGGGATCCCACTGCCACAGATACGCAGTATTTT
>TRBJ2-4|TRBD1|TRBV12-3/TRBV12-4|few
CASSLGDRSSKNIQYF
TGTGCCAGCAGTTTAGGGGACAGGTCTTCCAAAAACATTCAGTACTTC
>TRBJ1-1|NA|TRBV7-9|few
CASSSPPDTEAFF
TGTGCCAGCAGCTCCCCGCCGGACACTGAAGCTTTCTTT
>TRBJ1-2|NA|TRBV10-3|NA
CAISGVGNYGYTF
TGTGCCATCAGTGGAGTAGGAAACTATGGCTACACCTTC
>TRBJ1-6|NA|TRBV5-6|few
CASSVGRSPPLHF
TGTGCCAGCAGCGTCGGACGGAGTCCACCCCTCCACTTT
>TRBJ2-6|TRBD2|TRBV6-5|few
CASSGTIGGANVLTF
TGTGCCAGCAGTGGGACTATTGGGGGGGCCAACGTCCTGACTTTC
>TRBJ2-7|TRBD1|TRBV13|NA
CASRDRGGPEQYF
TGTGCCAGCAGGGACAGGGGAGGGCCCGAGCAGTACTTC
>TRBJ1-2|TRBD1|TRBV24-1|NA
CATKGAVDGYTF
TGTGCCACCAAGGGGGCAGTGGATGGCTACACCTTC
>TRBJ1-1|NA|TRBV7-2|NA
CASSSLWAGTEAFF
TGTGCCAGCAGCTCACTTTGGGCGGGCACTGAAGCTTTCTTT
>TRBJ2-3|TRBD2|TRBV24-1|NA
CATSGRQALAGYTQYF
TGTGCCACCAGCGGTCGGCAGGCTCTAGCGGGATATACGCAGTATTTT
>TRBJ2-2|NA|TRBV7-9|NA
CASSFGELFF
TGTGCCAGCAGCTTTGGGGAGCTGTTTTTT
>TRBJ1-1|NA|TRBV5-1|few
CASSLAETEAFF
TGCGCCAGCAGCTTGGCGGAGACTGAAGCTTTCTTT
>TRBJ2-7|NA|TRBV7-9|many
CASSLGLGSPSYEQYF
TGTGCCAGCAGCTTAGGATTGGGGTCACCCTCCTACGAGCAGTACTTC
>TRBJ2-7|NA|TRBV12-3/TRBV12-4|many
CASSLEGGYEQYF
TGTGCCAGCAGTTTGGAGGGGGGCTACGAGCAGTACTTC
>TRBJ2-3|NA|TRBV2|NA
CASSPQRGTDTQYF
TGTGCCAGCAGTCCCCAGCGGGGCACAGATACGCAGTATTTT
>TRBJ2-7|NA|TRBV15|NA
CATSSGEASYEQYF
TGTGCCACCAGCAGCGGGGAGGCCTCCTACGAGCAGTACTTC
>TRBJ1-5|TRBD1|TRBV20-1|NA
CSARVETGLQPQHF
TGCAGTGCTAGAGTTGAGACAGGGCTTCAGCCCCAGCATTTT
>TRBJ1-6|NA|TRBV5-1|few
CASSLRTDYNSPLHF
TGCGCCAGCAGCTTACGGACTGATTATAATTCACCCCTCCACTTT
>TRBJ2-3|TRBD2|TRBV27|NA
CASRLGTSGSTDTQYF
TGTGCCAGCAGGCTGGGGACTAGCGGGAGCACAGATACGCAGTATTTT
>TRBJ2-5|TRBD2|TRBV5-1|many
CASSPQSGGKTQYF
TGCGCCAGCAGCCCCCAGAGCGGGGGGAAGACCCAGTACTTC
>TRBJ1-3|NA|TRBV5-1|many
CASSLAMGAGNTIYF
TGCGCCAGCAGCTTGGCCATGGGGGCTGGAAACACCATATATTTT
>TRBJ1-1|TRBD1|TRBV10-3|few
CAISDPGQGRGFTEAFF
TGTGCCATCAGTGACCCCGGACAGGGAAGAGGGTTCACTGAAGCTTTCTTT
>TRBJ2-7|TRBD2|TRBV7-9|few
CASSFGGSGTYEQYF
TGTGCCAGCAGCTTTGGTGGTAGCGGGACCTACGAGCAGTACTTC